This T cell receptor (beta chain) came from a study of CD8+ T cells in alopecia areata. General study results and limits: Possibly as an HLA-related effect, TCR sharing across patients appeared less clear than in mice.

This CDR3 is built from 14 residues. Trimming pared 4 bases from V and 2 bases from J, leaving 13 bases between. Germline V gene data show CDR1 as SQVTM and CDR2 as ANQGSEA. This clone occurred a few times. The antigen is not known. Sequencing relied on a cDNA template that was reverse transcribed from extracted RNA. Generated by immunoSEQ multiplex PCR, the TCRdb table keeps only in-frame clones and is missing some. This table has approximately 150,000 clones, around 54% appearing once. The sample consisted of CD4+ T cells sorted from blood. V is TRBV29-1 and J is TRBJ2-3; D unresolved. The origin of this receptor is a human donor in good health. CDR3 in amino acids: CSVGAHGSTDTQYF. In DNA, the CDR3 is TGCAGCGTTGGGGCTCACGGATCCACAGATACGCAGTATTTT.